This record looks at one TCR beta chain sequence and its context. Ages ranged from about 18 to 89 years, with residence in approximately 25 US areas. The data derive from a study of blood T cell repertoires in COVID-19. Background on the study: Sites in the United States, Italy and Spain provided acute and convalescent COVID-19 samples.

The CDR3 covers 16 residues. V was trimmed by 5 bases and J by 3 bases, leaving 19 bases between them. The germline CDR1 and CDR2 sequences are SGHAT and FQNNGV. Assay: immunoSEQ multiplex PCR; the TCRdb copy retains only in-frame clones and omits some. The table has 200,000 to 300,000 clones, roughly 88% seen once. Sequencing was performed on PBMCs or T cells enriched from blood (not recorded which). The clonotype was recovered from a middle-aged woman who had been exposed to COVID-19. The chain uses TRBV11-2 and TRBJ2-5, with D unclear. CDR3 sequence reads: CASSRTRLVTKETQYF. DNA of the CDR3: TGTGCCAGCAGCCGCACCCGACTCGTAACGAAAGAGACCCAGTACTTC. The full variable domain, completed using reference TRBV11-2 and TRBJ2-5, is EAGVAQSPRYKIIEKRQSVAFWCNPISGHATLYWYQQILGQGPKLLIQFQNNGVVDDSQLPKDRFSAERLKGVDSTLKIQPAKLEDSAVYLCASSRTRLVTKETQYFGPGTRLLVL.